One sample yielded the 4 T cell receptor beta chains listed below, sequenced in a study of blood T cell repertoires in COVID-19. Sequenced by immunoSEQ multiplex PCR; TCRdb stores in-frame clones only, minus some. The table includes about 120,000 clones, less than 90% detected once. Sequenced material: peripheral blood. These TCRs come from a man younger than 45 with acute or convalescent COVID-19.

V usage is TRBV7-8 and J usage is TRBJ1-2; 7 nucleotides match TRBD1. The CDR3 is made up of 14 amino acids. The trim removed 1 base at V and 4 bases at J, leaving 3 bases unmatched. Looked up from germline, CDR1 is SGHVS and CDR2 is FQNEAQ. CDR3 loop: CASSLDNRGYGYTF. Written as DNA, the CDR3 is TGTGCCAGCAGCTTAGATAACAGGGGCTATGGCTACACCTTC.

The chain recombines TRBV3-1 (or the pseudogene TRBV3-2) with TRBJ1-2; D might be TRBD1 (6 bases). Germline loops: CDR1 LGHDT, CDR2 YNNKEL (reference sequence). Trimming took 4 bases from V and 2 from J, leaving 17 bases between them. This CDR3 spans 16 amino acids. The CDR3 region has the DNA TGTGCCAGCAGCCTCCAAGGGGGGGTAGGGAACTATGGCTACACCTTC. It yields the protein CASSLQGGVGNYGYTF.

The chain uses TRBV3-1 (or the pseudogene TRBV3-2) and TRBJ2-1; D is possibly TRBD2 (7 bases). The germline V and J ends were trimmed by 1 base and 7 bases, with 14 bases remaining between them. The V gene's germline CDR1 is LGHDT and CDR2 YNNKEL (reference sequence). The CDR3 has 15 residues. The CDR3 here is CASSQGGGRRNEQFF. The CDR3 coding sequence is TGTGCCAGCAGCCAAGGGGGGGGCCGGAGGAATGAGCAGTTCTTC.

V gene TRBV1 combines with J gene TRBJ2-4; the D segment call TRBD1 is taken from the table without a DNA check. TRBV1 is a recognized pseudogene. The CDR3 sequence is 16 residues long. The CDR3, as DNA: TGCACCAGCAGCAGGGGCCGAAACGGAGCCAAAAACATTCAGTACTTC. It encodes CTSSRGRNGAKNIQYF.